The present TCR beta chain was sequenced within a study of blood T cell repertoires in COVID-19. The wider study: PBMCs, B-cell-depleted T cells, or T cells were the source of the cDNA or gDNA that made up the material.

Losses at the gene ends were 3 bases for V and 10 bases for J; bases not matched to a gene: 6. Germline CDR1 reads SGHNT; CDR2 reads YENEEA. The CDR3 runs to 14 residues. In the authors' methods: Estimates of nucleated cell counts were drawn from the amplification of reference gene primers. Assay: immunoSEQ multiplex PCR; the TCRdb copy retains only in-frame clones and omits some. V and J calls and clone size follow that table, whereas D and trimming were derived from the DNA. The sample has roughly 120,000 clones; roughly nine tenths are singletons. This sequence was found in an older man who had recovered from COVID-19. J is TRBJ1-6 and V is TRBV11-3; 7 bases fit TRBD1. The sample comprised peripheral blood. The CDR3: CASSFGGGGSPLHF. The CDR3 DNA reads TGTGCCAGCAGCTTTGGAGGGGGCGGCTCACCCCTCCACTTT.